Here is one T cell receptor beta chain with its context. Trimming took 11 bases from V and 1 from J, leaving 14 bases between them. CDR1 and CDR2 (germline): MNHEY, SVGAGI. This CDR3 spans 13 amino acids. The sample is drawn from a study of blood T cell repertoires in COVID-19. Profiling relied on immunoSEQ multiplex PCR, and the TCRdb table lists in-frame clones only, not all of them. The data contain about 160,000 clones, 81% of them singletons. The chain is built from TRBV6-5 and TRBJ2-5; the D gene is possibly TRBD2 (5 bases). The sample was peripheral blood. The clonotype was recovered from a man aged 55 to 70 with active or convalescent COVID-19. The CDR3 sequence is CAVRTGSQETQYF. The CDR3 DNA is TGTGCCGTCCGAACGGGATCCCAAGAGACCCAGTACTTC.